This T cell receptor beta chain was identified in a study of neurological immune-mediated disorders (dated by TCRdb to about 2019). About the investigation overall: Peripheral blood TCR-beta repertoires from patients with HTLV-I-associated myelopathy (HAM/TSP), patients with multiple sclerosis, and healthy controls were compared in the study using UMI-based sequencing. Of the approximately 70 subjects in the cohort, around 14 were HAM/TSP patients, about 34 were multiple sclerosis patients, and 20 were healthy controls. Longitudinal samples, technical triplicates and paired sorted CD4+ and CD8+ T-cell subsets, alongside PBMC samples, were included among the approximately 110 TCR-beta libraries. Findings and caveats that apply to the study as a whole: Across subjects, expanded clones never shared an identical CDR3 amino acid sequence, which suggests that the TCR-beta repertoires in every group were private. TCR clonal expansion was greatest in HAM/TSP patients and smallest in MS patients, who ranked below even healthy controls.

Remarks on this clonotype: Its antigen remains unidentified. Base qualities are not recorded, but no much larger clone differs from it by a single base.

To synthesize cDNA, template-switch 5'RACE was performed with a primer carrying a 10-nucleotide random unique molecular identifier so that each TCR transcript was tagged. Every sequencing run covered 15-18 subjects and yielded more than 160 million TCR-beta sequences. Total RNA was extracted with the RNeasy kit. Using the KAPA Real-time Library Amplification kit, TCR-beta VDJ regions were amplified with primers for the TCR constant region and the 5'RACE anchor. Sample indexes and Illumina adaptors were added in a first PCR, after which library yield was increased in a second PCR. After Ampure bead purification, the roughly 650 bp TCR product was size-selected on a 2% E-gel SizeSelection system. Before pooling, library quality was assessed on a Bioanalyzer, concentration was determined with Qubit, and library quantification was performed with the Kapa Library Quantification kit. Libraries were sequenced paired-end 2 x 150 bp on an Illumina HiSeq 2500. To increase sequence diversity, roughly 23-30% phiX was spiked into each library pool. The study's own analysis went as follows. Quality-filtered reads were processed with the UMI-based MiGEC pipeline, which removed over 80% of raw TCR sequences during error correction. IMGT germline references were used for aligning VDJ genes, and each clonotype was defined as a unique CDR3 amino acid sequence together with its V-J genes. Clonal expansion, Shannon diversity and CDR3 relatedness were evaluated with VDJtools (CalcPairwiseDistances, ClusterSamples), while phylogenetic trees were built in CLCbio workbench. A clone was classed as expanded if it had 8 or more unique UMIs, a cutoff based on coefficient-of-variation modelling across technical triplicates. TCRdb passed the public sequencing reads through fastp at Q25 and MiXCR, retaining productive beta sequences. Under each unique CDR3 protein, matching rows form one entry showing the most common genes and DNA. Here the V and J calls rest on TCRdb's processing, not on the authors' analysis. This sample holds tens of thousands of distinct CDR3 sequences; roughly a quarter were observed only once. The biggest ten clones account for 20% to 30% of the sample.

The CDR3 spans 16 residues, from the cysteine through the phenylalanine. Left in the record is the CDR3 DNA by itself, 48 bases read in frame from the first base. Taken from the germline V gene, the CDR1 and CDR2 loops are SGHTA and FQGNSA. Trimming takes 2 bases off V and 4 bases off J; junction bases not matched to a gene: 9. Healthy controls were blood bank volunteers in Maryland, USA. Unsorted PBMC libraries were generated from 2 million PBMCs stored in RNAlater at -80 °C until RNA extraction. Peripheral blood was subjected to Ficoll-Hypaque density gradient centrifugation to isolate PBMCs, which were then cryopreserved in liquid nitrogen.

Sequencing was carried out using PBMCs. The TCR sequence derives from a woman in her 70s in good health. The rearranged chain carries TRBV7-2 and TRBJ2-3, with 7 bases in between that match TRBD2. The nucleotides are TGTGCCAGCAGCTTAAACGGACTAGGCGTGTCAGATACGCAGTATTTT. This is translated as CASSLNGLGVSDTQYF.